This is a list of T cell receptor beta chains from one sample in a study of cytomegalovirus exposure and HLA in healthy donors. Clones were read by immunoSEQ multiplex PCR, and TCRdb kept only the in-frame ones, dropping some. The sample has 95,000 to 100,000 clones, less than 9.5% seen once; the top ten hold 4.5% to 6.5%. Sequenced material: PBMCs. The receptor source for this set is a middle-aged man in good health and CMV-seropositive. Both conserved end residues are part of each CDR3. D genes are given only for firm matches. Clone sizes are given selectively: once, few, many, or a class where the clone is expanded.

d_call j_call v_call clone_size cdr3_aa cdr3_nt
TRBD2 TRBJ2-5 TRBV7-9 . CASSLGASGRAETQYF TGTGCCAGCAGCTTAGGGGCTAGCGGGAGGGCGGAGACCCAGTACTTC
TRBD2 TRBJ2-7 TRBV6-1 few CASTPAGGLYEQYF TGTGCCAGCACCCCCGCGGGAGGTCTCTACGAGCAGTACTTC
TRBD1 TRBJ2-7 TRBV4-2 . CASSQAPGQGYEQYF TGTGCCAGCAGCCAAGCACCGGGACAGGGCTACGAGCAGTACTTC
. TRBJ2-2 TRBV28 . CASSFVGGTGELFF TGTGCCAGCAGTTTTGTAGGGGGCACCGGGGAGCTGTTTTTT
TRBD2 TRBJ2-7 TRBV13 few CASSSTKASGRAVEQYF TGTGCCAGCAGCTCAACTAAAGCTAGCGGGAGGGCCGTAGAGCAGTACTTC
TRBD2 TRBJ2-1 TRBV6-5 few CASSPLAGGRDEQFF TGTGCCAGCAGCCCCCTAGCGGGAGGTAGGGATGAGCAGTTCTTC
TRBD1 TRBJ2-5 TRBV10-1 . CASSDKGTGGQETQYF TGCGCCAGCAGTGATAAGGGGACAGGGGGCCAAGAGACCCAGTACTTC
. TRBJ2-1 TRBV7-3 . CASSPPGNEQFF TGTGCCAGCAGCCCCCCGGGGAATGAGCAGTTCTTC
TRBD2 TRBJ2-1 TRBV27 few CASSSVARREGINNEQFF TGTGCCAGCAGTTCGGTTGCGAGGCGGGAGGGCATAAACAATGAGCAGTTCTTC
TRBD2 TRBJ2-2 TRBV4-3 many CASGLTASGRTGELFF TGCGCCAGCGGCTTGACCGCTAGCGGGAGGACCGGGGAGCTGTTTTTT
. TRBJ1-4 TRBV7-6 . CASSLGTGINEKLFF TGTGCCAGCAGCTTAGGTACAGGGATAAATGAAAAACTGTTTTTT
. TRBJ2-1 TRBV28 few CASSLTGLSHNEQFF TGTGCCAGCAGTTTAACGGGATTGTCCCACAATGAGCAGTTCTTC
. TRBJ2-1 TRBV6-4 . CASSETWRANEQFF TGTGCCAGCAGTGAGACCTGGCGGGCCAATGAGCAGTTCTTC
. TRBJ1-6 TRBV6-5 . CASSYSAAQYNSPLHF TGTGCCAGCAGTTACTCGGCAGCGCAGTATAATTCACCCCTCCACTTT
. TRBJ2-1 TRBV30 . CAWSASSYNEQFF TGTGCCTGGAGTGCTAGCTCCTACAATGAGCAGTTCTTC
TRBD2 TRBJ2-7 TRBV14 few CASSPKLSSGERYEQYF TGTGCCAGCAGCCCCAAACTCTCTAGCGGGGAGCGTTACGAGCAGTACTTC
TRBD1 TRBJ1-2 TRBV7-8 . CASSFGQGHGYTF TGTGCCAGCAGCTTCGGACAGGGCCATGGCTACACCTTC
TRBD2 TRBJ2-1 TRBV10-3 . CAIRRAGDSYNEQFF TGTGCCATCAGAAGAGCGGGAGATTCCTACAATGAGCAGTTCTTC
. TRBJ2-6 TRBV29-1 . CSAINGANVLTF TGCAGCGCTATTAACGGGGCCAACGTCCTGACTTTC
TRBD2 TRBJ2-7 TRBV9 . CASSGTSGRYEQYF TGTGCCAGCAGCGGTACTAGCGGGAGGTACGAGCAGTACTTC
. TRBJ2-7 TRBV5-1 . CASSLGGGTGEQYF TGCGCCAGCAGCCTGGGGGGGGGAACAGGGGAGCAGTACTTC
TRBD2 TRBJ2-2 TRBV7-3 . CASSLTLAGPGTENTGELFF TGTGCCAGCAGCTTAACACTAGCGGGACCAGGGACCGAAAACACCGGGGAGCTGTTTTTT
. TRBJ2-1 TRBV21-1 . CASSKAEGTEQFF TGTGCCAGCAGCAAAGCGGAGGGGACTGAGCAGTTCTTC
. TRBJ1-2 TRBV9 . CASSPRGDSYGYTF TGTGCCAGCAGCCCCAGAGGGGACTCTTATGGCTACACCTTC
. TRBJ1-3 TRBV4-2 . CASSQVAPYAGNTIYF TGTGCCAGCAGCCAAGTCGCCCCGTATGCGGGAAACACCATATATTTT
TRBD1 TRBJ1-1 TRBV28 . CASSLMGPGQGKLEAFF TGTGCCAGCAGTTTAATGGGACCGGGACAGGGAAAATTAGAAGCTTTCTTT
. TRBJ1-5 TRBV10-3 . CAISGTGYNQPQHF TGTGCCATCAGTGGCACAGGGTACAATCAGCCCCAGCATTTT
. TRBJ1-1 TRBV7-2 . CASGGNTEAFF TGTGCCAGCGGCGGGAACACTGAAGCTTTCTTT
. TRBJ1-1 TRBV11-3 . CASSLRGGTEAFF TGTGCCAGCAGCCTCCGGGGGGGCACTGAAGCTTTCTTT
. TRBJ2-7 TRBV30 . CAMGGELRTYEQYF TGTGCGATGGGCGGGGAACTTCGCACCTACGAGCAGTACTTC
. TRBJ2-5 TRBV28 few CASSLKLVGQETQYF TGTGCCAGCAGCCTAAAGTTGGTTGGCCAAGAGACCCAGTACTTC
TRBD1 TRBJ2-5 TRBV7-9 few CASSLGSTGRMETQYF TGTGCCAGCAGCTTAGGCTCGACAGGGAGAATGGAGACCCAGTACTTC
. TRBJ2-7 TRBV5-1 . CASSLGPGSSYEQYF TGCGCCAGCAGCTTAGGGCCGGGGAGCTCCTACGAGCAGTACTTC